The 18 T cell receptor beta chains reported below all come from one sample, sequenced in a study of blood T cell repertoires in COVID-19. The table came from immunoSEQ multiplex PCR; TCRdb's copy has only in-frame clones and leaves some out. This table has 200,000 or so clones, approximately 85% appearing once. Sequencing used peripheral blood. The source is a man aged 60-69 years with acute or convalescent COVID-19.

CDR3 nucleotides: TGCGCCAGCAGCCAAGGGGTGACGGGAGGGGATGAGCAGTTCTTC. It yields the protein CASSQGVTGGDEQFF. The chain has TRBV4-1 and TRBJ2-1, with 8 bases fitting TRBD2. The germline V gene encodes CDR1 MGHRA and CDR2 YSYEKL. The CDR3 loop spans 15 amino acids. Unmatched junction bases numbered 7, after V lost 1 base and J lost 8 bases.

The J gene is TRBJ1-6, the V gene TRBV5-1; D not certain. Looked up from germline, CDR1 is SGHRS and CDR2 is YFSETQ. The CDR3 consists of 15 residues. The V gene lost 0 bases and the J gene lost 3 bases, with 7 bases spanning the gap. This CDR3 is CASSLDSLYNSPLHF. In DNA form, the CDR3 reads TGCGCCAGCAGCTTGGACAGCCTCTATAATTCACCCCTCCACTTT.

The chain employs TRBV11-3 and TRBJ2-5; 12 bases map to TRBD2. CDR1 and CDR2 (germline): SGHNT, YENEEA. V dropped 5 bases and J dropped 2; count of bases not matched to a gene: 6. The CDR3 has 16 amino acids. DNA of the CDR3: TGTGCCAGCAGCCCCTCGCTAGCGGGAGGGCAAGAGACCCAGTACTTC. Translation: CASSPSLAGGQETQYF.

The J gene is TRBJ2-2, the V gene TRBV19, with 8 bases fitting TRBD1. CDR1 and CDR2 from the germline V gene are LNHDA and SQIVND (reference sequence). The CDR3 is made up of 15 amino acids. J lost 5 bases, V lost 0 bases, and 2 bases had no gene match. As DNA, the CDR3 is TGTGCCAGTAGTATAGACAGGGGGCCGACCGGGGAGCTGTTTTTT. This sequence encodes CASSIDRGPTGELFF.

The chain carries TRBV5-6 and TRBJ2-3; D perhaps matches TRBD1 (5 bases). Deletions cut 1 base from V and 2 bases from J, with 8 bases between. Germline V gives CDR1 SGHDT, CDR2 YYEEEE. This CDR3 spans 14 amino acids. CDR3 DNA sequence: TGTGCCAGCAGCTTGCAAGGGGCCACAGATACGCAGTATTTT. Its translation: CASSLQGATDTQYF. The full variable domain, its missing parts supplied by reference TRBV5-6 and TRBJ2-3, is DAGVTQSPTHLIKTRGQQVTLRCSPKSGHDTVSWYQQALGQGPQFIFQYYEEEERQRGNFPDRFSGHQFPNYSSELNVNALLLGDSALYLCASSLQGATDTQYFGPGTRLTVL.

The rearrangement links TRBV7-9 to TRBJ2-2; 7 nucleotides match TRBD2. Germline V lookup: CDR1 SEHNR, CDR2 FQNEAQ (reference sequence). V shed 5 bases and J 5 bases; nucleotides not matched to a gene: 11. The CDR3 is 16 amino acids. CDR3 bases: TGTGCCAGCAGCCCGGCGCGGGGGAGCGGGACCGGGGAGCTGTTTTTT. Translation gives CASSPARGSGTGELFF.

The rearrangement links TRBV27 to TRBJ2-7, with a possible D match to TRBD1 (7 bases). The germline V gene encodes CDR1 MNHEY and CDR2 SMNVEV (reference sequence). The CDR3 runs 15 residues. Trimming removed 6 bases from V and 2 bases from J, with 17 bases in between. The CDR3 loop is CASRPGDRATYEQYF. The CDR3 DNA reads TGTGCCAGCAGGCCGGGAGACAGGGCAACCTACGAGCAGTACTTC.

This rearrangement joins TRBV6-4 to TRBJ2-1; 9 bases are a match to TRBD2. The CDR3 contains 15 residues. V lost 7 bases, J lost 7 bases, and 11 bases stayed unmatched. Germline V CDR1 and CDR2: MRHNA, SNTAGT. The CDR3 reads CASTEIAGVGNEQFF. The CDR3 DNA reads as TGTGCCAGCACCGAAATAGCGGGAGTGGGAAATGAGCAGTTCTTC.

The V and J genes are TRBV5-1 and TRBJ2-5, with 9 bases matching TRBD1. CDR1 and CDR2 from the germline V gene are SGHRS and YFSETQ. This CDR3 has 15 residues. With 4 bases clipped from V and 5 bases from J, the junction kept 9 bases outside the gene matches. The CDR3 DNA reads TGCGCCAGCAGCGATTACAGGGGGCAGATGGAGACCCAGTACTTC. Translated, it gives CASSDYRGQMETQYF.

The J gene is TRBJ2-3, the V gene TRBV6-5; 8 bases are shared with TRBD2. After removal of 4 bases from V and 9 bases from J, the junction contained 9 bases not matched to a gene. CDR3 length: 14 amino acids. Germline CDR1 and CDR2: MNHEY and SVGAGI. The CDR3 is CASSSFPGLVTQYF. CDR3 DNA sequence: TGTGCCAGCAGTTCATTCCCGGGACTAGTAACGCAGTATTTT.

This chain uses TRBV14 with TRBJ1-4; D gene uncertain. The V end was cut by 3 bases, the J end by 5 bases, with 13 bases between. CDR1 and CDR2 (germline): SGHDN, FVKESK. The CDR3 is 15 residues long. CDR3 sequence (DNA): TGTGCCAGCAGCCAGAGGGCCCTGGGGAATGAAAAACTGTTTTTT. This gives the protein CASSQRALGNEKLFF.

Turning to this clone: The sample holds other DNA sequences that translate to the same CDR3. J is TRBJ2-5 and V is TRBV29-1; 9 bases are a match to TRBD1. The CDR3 is made up of 12 amino acids. Germline trimming cut 6 bases from V and 5 bases from J; bases unmatched to any gene: 4. Germline assignment: CDR1 SQVTM and CDR2 ANQGSEA. The CDR3 region is CSVNRGQETQYF. CDR3 coding DNA: TGCAGCGTCAACAGGGGGCAGGAGACCCAGTACTTC. The entire variable domain, with the rest obtained from reference TRBV29-1 and TRBJ2-5, is as follows: SAVISQKPSRDICQRGTSLTIQCQVDSQVTMMFWYRQQPGQSLTLIATANQGSEATYESGFVIDKFPISRPNLTFSTLTVSNMSPEDSSIYLCSVNRGQETQYFGPGTRLLVL.

This chain joins TRBV6-1 and TRBJ2-3; tentatively, D is TRBD2 (6 bases). The CDR3 has 16 residues. V was cut by 0 bases and J by 1 base, with 11 bases left in between. Germline lookup yields CDR1 MNHNS and CDR2 SASEGT. CDR3 sequence reads: CASSEAGERGTDTQYF. The CDR3 nucleotides are TGTGCCAGCAGTGAAGCGGGGGAGCGGGGCACAGATACGCAGTATTTT.

J is TRBJ2-5 and V is TRBV6-1; 10 bases map to TRBD1. The CDR3 loop spans 16 amino acids. After removal of 4 bases from V and 3 bases from J, the junction contained 8 bases not matched to a gene. Germline-derived CDR1 and CDR2 are MNHNS and SASEGT. The CDR3 reads CASSGWGTGAKETQYF. The CDR3 bases are TGTGCCAGCAGTGGATGGGGGACAGGGGCTAAAGAGACCCAGTACTTC.

With respect to this clone: The sample has other DNA sequences that encode this CDR3 too. V is TRBV5-6 and J is TRBJ2-6, with D hard to call. This CDR3 has 15 residues. The V gene's germline CDR1 is SGHDT and CDR2 YYEEEE. The V end lost 0 bases, the J end lost 0 bases, and 4 bases lay between the germline ends. As DNA, the CDR3 is TGTGCCAGCAGCTTGGGGAGCTCTGGGGCCAACGTCCTGACTTTC. It codes for CASSLGSSGANVLTF. Variable domain in full (rest from reference TRBV5-6 and TRBJ2-6): DAGVTQSPTHLIKTRGQQVTLRCSPKSGHDTVSWYQQALGQGPQFIFQYYEEEERQRGNFPDRFSGHQFPNYSSELNVNALLLGDSALYLCASSLGSSGANVLTFGAGSRLTVL.

The chain uses TRBV7-2 and TRBJ2-7, with 9 nucleotides matching TRBD2. Per the germline V gene, CDR1 is SGHTA and CDR2 is FQGNSA. The CDR3 spans 17 residues. V was pared by 3 bases and J by 2 bases, with 11 bases of the junction left unmatched. Here the CDR3 reads CASSFSAVRTSAYEQYF. In nucleotides, the CDR3 is TGTGCCAGCAGCTTCTCTGCGGTGAGGACTAGCGCCTACGAGCAGTACTTC.

The V gene is TRBV7-6, the J gene TRBJ2-2, with D possibly being TRBD2 (6 bases). The CDR3 extends over 17 amino acids. The V gene's germline CDR1 is SGHVS and CDR2 FNYEAQ. Trimming removed 2 bases from V and 6 bases from J, with 19 bases in between. CDR3 in DNA: TGTGCCAGCAGCTTATCGGAAAGCGGGCTGAGGTCCGGGGAGCTGTTTTTT. Its protein is CASSLSESGLRSGELFF.

The chain employs TRBV2 and TRBJ2-1, with D tentatively TRBD2 (5 bases). Germline V gene data show CDR1 as SNHLY and CDR2 as FYNNEI. There are 13 residues in the CDR3. V was trimmed by 4 bases and J by 5 bases, leaving 9 bases between them. The CDR3 DNA reads as TGTGCCAGCAGTGGTTGGCGGGACAATGAGCAGTTCTTC. It translates to CASSGWRDNEQFF.